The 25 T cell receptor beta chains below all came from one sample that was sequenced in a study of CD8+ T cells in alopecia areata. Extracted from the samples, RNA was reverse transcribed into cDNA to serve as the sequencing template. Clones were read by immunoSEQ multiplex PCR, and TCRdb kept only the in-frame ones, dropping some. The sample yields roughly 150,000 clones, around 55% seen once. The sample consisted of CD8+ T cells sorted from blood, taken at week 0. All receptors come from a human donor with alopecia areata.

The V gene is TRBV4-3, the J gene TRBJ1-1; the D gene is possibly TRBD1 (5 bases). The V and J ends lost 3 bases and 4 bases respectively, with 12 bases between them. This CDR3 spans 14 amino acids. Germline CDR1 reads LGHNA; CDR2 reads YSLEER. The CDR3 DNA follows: TGCGCCAGCAGCCATCAGGGCGGATCCACTGAAGCTTTCTTT. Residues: CASSHQGGSTEAFF.

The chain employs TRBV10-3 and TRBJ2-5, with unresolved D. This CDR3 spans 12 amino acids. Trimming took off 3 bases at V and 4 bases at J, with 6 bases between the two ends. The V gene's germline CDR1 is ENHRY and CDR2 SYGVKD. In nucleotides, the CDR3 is TGTGCCATCAGTGAAGACGGAGAGACCCAGTACTTC. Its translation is CAISEDGETQYF.

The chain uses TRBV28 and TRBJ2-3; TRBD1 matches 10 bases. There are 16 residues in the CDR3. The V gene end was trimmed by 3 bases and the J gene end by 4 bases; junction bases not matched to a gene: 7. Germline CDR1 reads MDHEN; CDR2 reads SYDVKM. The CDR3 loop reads CASSFLWDRGPDTQYF. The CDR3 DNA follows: TGTGCCAGCAGTTTTCTTTGGGACAGGGGCCCAGATACGCAGTATTTT.

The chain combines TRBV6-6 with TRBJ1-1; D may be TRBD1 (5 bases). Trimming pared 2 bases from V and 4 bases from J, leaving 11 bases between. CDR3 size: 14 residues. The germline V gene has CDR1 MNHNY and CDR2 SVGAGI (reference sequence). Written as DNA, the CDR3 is TGTGCCAGCAGTTACGGGCAGGGAGGCACTGAAGCTTTCTTT. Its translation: CASSYGQGGTEAFF.

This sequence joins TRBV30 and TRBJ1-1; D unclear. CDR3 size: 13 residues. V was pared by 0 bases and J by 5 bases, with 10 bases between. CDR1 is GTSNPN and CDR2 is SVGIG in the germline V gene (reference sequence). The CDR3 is CAWSVFRDTEAFF. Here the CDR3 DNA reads TGTGCCTGGAGTGTATTTAGGGATACTGAAGCTTTCTTT.

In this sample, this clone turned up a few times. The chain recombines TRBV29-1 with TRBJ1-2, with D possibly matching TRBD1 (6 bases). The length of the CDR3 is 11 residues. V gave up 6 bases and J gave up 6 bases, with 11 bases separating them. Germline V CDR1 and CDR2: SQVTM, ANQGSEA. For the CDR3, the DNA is TGCAGCGTCCGCAGGGGAAATGGCTACACCTTC. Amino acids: CSVRRGNGYTF.

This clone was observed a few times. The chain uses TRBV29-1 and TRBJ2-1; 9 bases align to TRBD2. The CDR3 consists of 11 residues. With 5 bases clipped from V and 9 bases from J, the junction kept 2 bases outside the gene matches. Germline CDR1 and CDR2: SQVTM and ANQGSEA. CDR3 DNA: TGCAGCGTTAAAGCGGGGGGTGAGCAGTTCTTC. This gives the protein CSVKAGGEQFF.

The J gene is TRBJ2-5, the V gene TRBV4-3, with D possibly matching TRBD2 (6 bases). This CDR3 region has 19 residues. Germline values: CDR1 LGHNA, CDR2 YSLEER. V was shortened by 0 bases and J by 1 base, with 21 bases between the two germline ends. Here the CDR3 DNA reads TGCGCCAGCAGCCAAGAACGGAGGGCGAGGTCCCCTAGCCAAGAGACCCAGTACTTC. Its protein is CASSQERRARSPSQETQYF.

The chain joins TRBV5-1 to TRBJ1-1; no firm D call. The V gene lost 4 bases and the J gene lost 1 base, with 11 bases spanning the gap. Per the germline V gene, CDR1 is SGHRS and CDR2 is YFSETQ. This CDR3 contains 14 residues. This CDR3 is CASSVNPKNTEAFF. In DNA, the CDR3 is TGCGCCAGCAGCGTCAATCCTAAGAACACTGAAGCTTTCTTT.

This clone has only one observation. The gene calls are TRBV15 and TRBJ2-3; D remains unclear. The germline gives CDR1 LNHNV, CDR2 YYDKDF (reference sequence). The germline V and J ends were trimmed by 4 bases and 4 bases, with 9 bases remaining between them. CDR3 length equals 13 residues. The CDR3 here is CATSILIADTQYF. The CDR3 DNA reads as TGTGCCACCAGCATACTAATAGCAGATACGCAGTATTTT.

The CDR3, as DNA: TGCAGCGTTTCGCCCCGGCCTGGGGAGCAGTACTTC. It is translated as CSVSPRPGEQYF. This chain uses TRBV29-1 with TRBJ2-7, with no clear D. Germline V gives CDR1 SQVTM, CDR2 ANQGSEA. V was pared by 5 bases and J by 7 bases, with 15 bases between. The CDR3 extends over 12 amino acids.

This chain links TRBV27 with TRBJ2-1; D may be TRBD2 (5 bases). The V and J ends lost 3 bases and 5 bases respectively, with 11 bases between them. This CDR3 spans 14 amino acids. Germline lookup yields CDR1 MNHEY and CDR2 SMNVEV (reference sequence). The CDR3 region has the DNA TGTGCCAGCAGTTTCTTGTCGGAGGACAATGAGCAGTTCTTC. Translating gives CASSFLSEDNEQFF.

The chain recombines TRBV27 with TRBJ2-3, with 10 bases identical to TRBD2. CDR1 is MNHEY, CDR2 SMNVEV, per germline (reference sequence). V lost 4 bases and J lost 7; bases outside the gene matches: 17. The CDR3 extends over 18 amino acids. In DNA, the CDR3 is TGTGCCAGCAGTTCCACCGCCCGGTCCGTAGCGGGGGGATATACGCAGTATTTT. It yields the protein CASSSTARSVAGGYTQYF.

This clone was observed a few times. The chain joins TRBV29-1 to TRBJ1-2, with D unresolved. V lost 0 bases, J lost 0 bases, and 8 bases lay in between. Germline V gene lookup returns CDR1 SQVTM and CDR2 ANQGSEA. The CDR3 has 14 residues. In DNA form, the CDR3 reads TGCAGCGTTGAAGAGGTTGGCGCTAACTATGGCTACACCTTC. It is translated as CSVEEVGANYGYTF.

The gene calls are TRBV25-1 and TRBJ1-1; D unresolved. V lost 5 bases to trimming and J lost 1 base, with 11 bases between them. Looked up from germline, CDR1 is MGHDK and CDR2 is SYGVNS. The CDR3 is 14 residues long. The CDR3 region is CASSFSDGNTEAFF. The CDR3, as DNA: TGTGCCAGCAGTTTCAGCGATGGGAACACTGAAGCTTTCTTT.

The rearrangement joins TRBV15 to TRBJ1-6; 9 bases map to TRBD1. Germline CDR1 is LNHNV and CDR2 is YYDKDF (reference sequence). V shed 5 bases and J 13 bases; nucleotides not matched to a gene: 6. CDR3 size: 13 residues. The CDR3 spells CATSPDRGNPLHF. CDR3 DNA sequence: TGTGCCACCAGCCCTGACAGGGGGAACCCCCTCCACTTT.

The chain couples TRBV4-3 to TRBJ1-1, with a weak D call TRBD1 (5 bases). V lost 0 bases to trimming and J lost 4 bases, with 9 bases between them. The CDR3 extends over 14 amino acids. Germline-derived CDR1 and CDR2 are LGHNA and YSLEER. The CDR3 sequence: CASSQDSGGTEAFF. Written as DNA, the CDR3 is TGCGCCAGCAGCCAAGATTCCGGGGGCACTGAAGCTTTCTTT.

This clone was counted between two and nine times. The CDR3 region has the DNA TGCAGCGTTTCGACTAGCGGGGGTAATGAGCAGTTCTTC. Protein product: CSVSTSGGNEQFF. The chain combines TRBV29-1 with TRBJ2-1; 12 bases agree with TRBD2. CDR1 and CDR2 (germline): SQVTM, ANQGSEA. This CDR3 region has 13 residues. V dropped 5 bases and J dropped 7; count of bases not matched to a gene: 3.

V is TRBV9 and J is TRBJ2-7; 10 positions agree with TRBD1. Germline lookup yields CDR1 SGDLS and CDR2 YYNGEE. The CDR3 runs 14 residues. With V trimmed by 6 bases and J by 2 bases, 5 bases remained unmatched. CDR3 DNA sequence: TGTGCCAGCACCCCGGGACAGGGGACCTACGAGCAGTACTTC. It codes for CASTPGQGTYEQYF.

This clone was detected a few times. CDR3 in amino acids: CSVPSGDEQFF. CDR3 bases: TGCAGCGTTCCTAGCGGAGATGAGCAGTTCTTC. V is TRBV29-1 and J is TRBJ2-1; 7 nucleotides line up with TRBD2. The V and J ends lost 5 bases and 8 bases, in that order; junction bases with no gene match: 3. Germline CDR1 is SQVTM and CDR2 is ANQGSEA. The CDR3 consists of 11 residues.

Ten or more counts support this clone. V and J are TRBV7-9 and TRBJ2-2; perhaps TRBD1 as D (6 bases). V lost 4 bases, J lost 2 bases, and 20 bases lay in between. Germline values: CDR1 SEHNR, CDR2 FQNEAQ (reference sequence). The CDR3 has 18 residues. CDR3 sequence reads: CASSYPKVDSPNTGELFF. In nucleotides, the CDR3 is TGTGCCAGCAGCTACCCTAAGGTGGACAGTCCTAACACCGGGGAGCTGTTTTTT.

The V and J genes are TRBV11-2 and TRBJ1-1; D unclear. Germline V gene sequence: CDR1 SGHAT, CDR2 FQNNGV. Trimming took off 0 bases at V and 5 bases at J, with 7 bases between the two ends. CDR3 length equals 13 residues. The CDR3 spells CASSLDPLTEAFF. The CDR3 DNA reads TGTGCCAGCAGCTTAGACCCATTGACTGAAGCTTTCTTT.

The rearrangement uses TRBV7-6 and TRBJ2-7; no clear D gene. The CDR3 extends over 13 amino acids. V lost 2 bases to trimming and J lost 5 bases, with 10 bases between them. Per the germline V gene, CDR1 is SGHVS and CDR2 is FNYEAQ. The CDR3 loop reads CASSLLEGNEQYF. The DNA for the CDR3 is TGTGCCAGCAGCTTATTGGAAGGGAACGAGCAGTACTTC.

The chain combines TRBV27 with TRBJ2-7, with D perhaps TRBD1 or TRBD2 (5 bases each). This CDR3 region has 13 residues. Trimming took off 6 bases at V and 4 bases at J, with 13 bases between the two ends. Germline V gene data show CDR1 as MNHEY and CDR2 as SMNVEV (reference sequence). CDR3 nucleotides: TGTGCCAGCAGGGGGGAAATAGGGTACGAGCAGTACTTC. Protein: CASRGEIGYEQYF.

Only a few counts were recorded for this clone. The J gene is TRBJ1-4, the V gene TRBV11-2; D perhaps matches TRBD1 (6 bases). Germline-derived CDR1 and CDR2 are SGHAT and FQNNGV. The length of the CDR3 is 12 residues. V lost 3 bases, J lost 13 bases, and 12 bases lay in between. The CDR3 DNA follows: TGTGCCAGCAGCTTCCCAAGGGGGATACTGTTTTTT. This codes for CASSFPRGILFF. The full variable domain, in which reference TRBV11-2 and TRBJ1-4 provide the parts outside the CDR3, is EAGVAQSPRYKIIEKRQSVAFWCNPISGHATLYWYQQILGQGPKLLIQFQNNGVVDDSQLPKDRFSAERLKGVDSTLKIQPAKLEDSAVYLCASSFPRGILFFGSGTQLSVL.